The rows below give T cell receptor beta chains drawn from one sample of a study of OX40 agonist ivuxolimab in advanced cancers. Clones were sequenced by immunoSEQ multiplex PCR, and TCRdb holds only the in-frame ones, with some missing. Among tens of thousands of clones listed, nearly 85% were seen once. The sequences come from CD4+ or CD8+ T cells sorted from blood, collected in a trial of the OX40 agonist ivuxolimab. The receptors originated from an adult with an advanced solid tumor such as melanoma, head and neck, liver or kidney cancer. Both conserved end residues are part of each CDR3. Fields, in order: D gene, clone size, J gene, V gene, CDR3 protein, CDR3 DNA. The D gene is left open where the match is weak. Where a row states a size, it is once, few, many or the class of an expanded clone; other rows omit it.

d_call: TRBD1; clone_size: NA; j_call: TRBJ2-5; v_call: TRBV28; cdr3_aa: CASRQGGAKETQYF; cdr3_nt: TGTGCCAGCAGGCAAGGGGGCGCAAAGGAGACCCAGTACTTC
d_call: NA; clone_size: NA; j_call: TRBJ2-5; v_call: TRBV5-1; cdr3_aa: CASSLAEAEIKTQYF; cdr3_nt: TGCGCCAGCAGCTTGGCTGAAGCAGAGATAAAGACCCAGTACTTC
d_call: TRBD1; clone_size: NA; j_call: TRBJ2-5; v_call: TRBV9; cdr3_aa: CASSPNPTGAETQYF; cdr3_nt: TGTGCCAGCAGCCCAAACCCCACAGGGGCAGAGACCCAGTACTTC
d_call: TRBD1; clone_size: NA; j_call: TRBJ1-4; v_call: TRBV6-1; cdr3_aa: CASSEANTGTGNEKLFF; cdr3_nt: TGTGCCAGCAGTGAAGCAAATACCGGGACAGGGAATGAAAAACTGTTTTTT
d_call: NA; clone_size: NA; j_call: TRBJ1-1; v_call: TRBV7-2; cdr3_aa: CASSLYRAGTEAFF; cdr3_nt: TGTGCCAGCAGCCTATACAGGGCGGGGACTGAAGCTTTCTTT
d_call: NA; clone_size: NA; j_call: TRBJ2-7; v_call: TRBV27; cdr3_aa: CASSLEVNRVDEQYF; cdr3_nt: TGTGCCAGCAGTTTAGAAGTAAACAGGGTTGACGAGCAGTACTTC
d_call: TRBD2; clone_size: NA; j_call: TRBJ2-5; v_call: TRBV11-3; cdr3_aa: CASSPGTSGGGETQYF; cdr3_nt: TGTGCCAGCAGCCCCGGGACTAGCGGGGGCGGGGAGACCCAGTACTTC
d_call: NA; clone_size: NA; j_call: TRBJ2-2; v_call: TRBV18; cdr3_aa: CASSPVGTPGTGELFF; cdr3_nt: TGTGCCAGCTCACCGGTCGGGACTCCCGGGACCGGGGAGCTGTTTTTT
d_call: TRBD1; clone_size: NA; j_call: TRBJ1-3; v_call: TRBV18; cdr3_aa: CASSPQGGTGRNGNTIYF; cdr3_nt: TGTGCCAGCTCACCACAAGGCGGGACAGGGAGAAATGGAAACACCATATATTTT
d_call: TRBD1; clone_size: NA; j_call: TRBJ2-2; v_call: TRBV5-1; cdr3_aa: CASSLIAGGDTGELFF; cdr3_nt: TGCGCCAGCAGCTTGATTGCAGGGGGAGACACCGGGGAGCTGTTTTTT
d_call: TRBD1; clone_size: NA; j_call: TRBJ1-5; v_call: TRBV19; cdr3_aa: CASRGLVQGLNQPQHF; cdr3_nt: TGTGCCAGCAGGGGGCTTGTTCAGGGATTGAATCAGCCCCAGCATTTT
d_call: NA; clone_size: NA; j_call: TRBJ2-2; v_call: TRBV25-1; cdr3_aa: CASSAQGFNGELFF; cdr3_nt: TGTGCCAGCAGTGCCCAGGGCTTTAACGGGGAGCTGTTTTTT
d_call: NA; clone_size: NA; j_call: TRBJ1-2; v_call: TRBV6-5; cdr3_aa: CASSYSQVGGYTF; cdr3_nt: TGTGCCAGCAGTTACTCCCAAGTCGGTGGCTACACCTTC
d_call: NA; clone_size: NA; j_call: TRBJ1-2; v_call: TRBV18; cdr3_aa: CASSPADGGLNYGYTF; cdr3_nt: TGTGCCAGCTCGCCGGCCGACGGGGGTTTAAACTATGGCTACACCTTC
d_call: TRBD2; clone_size: NA; j_call: TRBJ2-2; v_call: TRBV11-3; cdr3_aa: CASSRGSDTGELFF; cdr3_nt: TGTGCCAGCAGCCGCGGGAGTGACACCGGGGAGCTGTTTTTT
d_call: TRBD1; clone_size: NA; j_call: TRBJ2-5; v_call: TRBV5-4; cdr3_aa: CASSKGQGGETQYF; cdr3_nt: TGTGCCAGCAGCAAGGGACAGGGGGGAGAGACCCAGTACTTC
d_call: TRBD1; clone_size: few; j_call: TRBJ2-1; v_call: TRBV6-5; cdr3_aa: CASRGTGGNEQFF; cdr3_nt: TGTGCCAGCCGAGGGACAGGGGGCAATGAGCAGTTCTTC
d_call: NA; clone_size: NA; j_call: TRBJ1-5; v_call: TRBV10-3; cdr3_aa: CAISAREVGSNQPQHF; cdr3_nt: TGTGCCATCAGTGCCCGGGAAGTAGGGAGTAATCAGCCCCAGCATTTT
d_call: NA; clone_size: NA; j_call: TRBJ1-5; v_call: TRBV29-1; cdr3_aa: CSVEMGGDQPQHF; cdr3_nt: TGCAGCGTTGAGATGGGGGGGGATCAGCCCCAGCATTTT
d_call: NA; clone_size: NA; j_call: TRBJ2-3; v_call: TRBV29-1; cdr3_aa: CSVEAGGTDTQYF; cdr3_nt: TGCAGCGTTGAAGCAGGGGGCACAGATACGCAGTATTTT
d_call: NA; clone_size: NA; j_call: TRBJ2-3; v_call: TRBV7-8; cdr3_aa: CASSLGLGTDTQYF; cdr3_nt: TGTGCCAGCAGCTTAGGGTTAGGCACAGATACGCAGTATTTT
d_call: NA; clone_size: NA; j_call: TRBJ2-5; v_call: TRBV7-2; cdr3_aa: CASSFGETQYF; cdr3_nt: TGTGCCAGCAGCTTTGGAGAGACCCAGTACTTC
d_call: TRBD1; clone_size: NA; j_call: TRBJ2-6; v_call: TRBV27; cdr3_aa: CASSPGTGSGANVLTF; cdr3_nt: TGTGCCAGCAGCCCAGGGACAGGGTCTGGGGCCAACGTCCTGACTTTC
d_call: NA; clone_size: NA; j_call: TRBJ2-3; v_call: TRBV7-2; cdr3_aa: CASSLVGDWTDTQYF; cdr3_nt: TGTGCCAGCAGCTTAGTAGGGGATTGGACAGATACGCAGTATTTT
d_call: TRBD1; clone_size: NA; j_call: TRBJ2-7; v_call: TRBV27; cdr3_aa: CASSFAGTVAFEQYF; cdr3_nt: TGTGCCAGCAGTTTCGCTGGGACAGTGGCTTTCGAGCAGTACTTC
d_call: NA; clone_size: NA; j_call: TRBJ2-7; v_call: TRBV19; cdr3_aa: CASSTSSGDSYEQYF; cdr3_nt: TGTGCCAGTAGTACCTCTTCCGGAGACTCCTACGAGCAGTACTTC
d_call: NA; clone_size: NA; j_call: TRBJ1-5; v_call: TRBV28; cdr3_aa: CASRPSTLLQHF; cdr3_nt: TGTGCCAGCAGGCCTTCTACTTTGCTCCAGCATTTT
d_call: NA; clone_size: NA; j_call: TRBJ2-5; v_call: TRBV10-2; cdr3_aa: CASSESRGVQTQYF; cdr3_nt: TGCGCCAGCAGTGAGTCTAGGGGCGTTCAGACCCAGTACTTC
d_call: TRBD1; clone_size: NA; j_call: TRBJ1-1; v_call: TRBV7-2; cdr3_aa: CASSFNRGSTEAFF; cdr3_nt: TGTGCCAGCAGCTTTAACAGGGGAAGCACTGAAGCTTTCTTT
d_call: TRBD1; clone_size: NA; j_call: TRBJ2-2; v_call: TRBV10-3; cdr3_aa: CAIKRTGDFGELFF; cdr3_nt: TGTGCCATCAAAAGGACAGGGGACTTCGGGGAGCTGTTTTTT
d_call: NA; clone_size: NA; j_call: TRBJ2-3; v_call: TRBV5-6; cdr3_aa: CASSPSWVADTQYF; cdr3_nt: TGTGCCAGCAGCCCTTCCTGGGTAGCAGATACGCAGTATTTT
d_call: NA; clone_size: NA; j_call: TRBJ1-5; v_call: TRBV12-2; cdr3_aa: CASRLGGVLQPQHF; cdr3_nt: TGTGCAAGTCGCTTAGGTGGGGTGCTTCAGCCCCAGCATTTT
d_call: NA; clone_size: NA; j_call: TRBJ2-7; v_call: TRBV5-1; cdr3_aa: CASSLKNEQYF; cdr3_nt: TGCGCCAGCAGCCTAAAAAACGAGCAGTACTTC
d_call: TRBD1; clone_size: NA; j_call: TRBJ2-5; v_call: TRBV10-3; cdr3_aa: CAIRTGRGLETQYF; cdr3_nt: TGTGCCATCAGAACGGGCAGGGGGCTGGAGACCCAGTACTTC
d_call: NA; clone_size: NA; j_call: TRBJ2-4; v_call: TRBV6-1; cdr3_aa: CASRPGGKNIQYF; cdr3_nt: TGTGCCAGCCGCCCAGGTGGGAAAAACATTCAGTACTTC
d_call: NA; clone_size: NA; j_call: TRBJ2-5; v_call: TRBV27; cdr3_aa: CASSLGETQYF; cdr3_nt: TGTGCCAGCAGTTTAGGAGAGACCCAGTACTTC
d_call: NA; clone_size: once; j_call: TRBJ2-1; v_call: TRBV19; cdr3_aa: CASSRLGGTYNEQFF; cdr3_nt: TGTGCCAGTAGTAGACTAGGGGGAACCTACAATGAGCAGTTCTTC
d_call: NA; clone_size: NA; j_call: TRBJ2-5; v_call: TRBV2; cdr3_aa: CASSEVGGEETQYF; cdr3_nt: TGTGCCAGCAGTGAAGTGGGGGGTGAGGAGACCCAGTACTTC
d_call: NA; clone_size: NA; j_call: TRBJ1-2; v_call: TRBV30; cdr3_aa: CAWSVRRAGSYGYTF; cdr3_nt: TGTGCCTGGAGTGTACGGAGGGCAGGGAGCTATGGCTACACCTTC
d_call: TRBD1; clone_size: NA; j_call: TRBJ2-7; v_call: TRBV28; cdr3_aa: CASSFDPGQGGYEQYF; cdr3_nt: TGTGCCAGCAGTTTTGATCCGGGACAGGGAGGGTACGAGCAGTACTTC
d_call: TRBD2; clone_size: NA; j_call: TRBJ2-7; v_call: TRBV6-6; cdr3_aa: CASTVAGEQYF; cdr3_nt: TGTGCCAGCACCGTAGCGGGGGAGCAGTACTTC
d_call: NA; clone_size: once; j_call: TRBJ1-1; v_call: TRBV6-6; cdr3_aa: CASSPGTLNKNTEAFF; cdr3_nt: TGTGCCAGCAGCCCGGGGACCCTTAACAAGAACACTGAAGCTTTCTTT
d_call: NA; clone_size: NA; j_call: TRBJ2-5; v_call: TRBV7-7; cdr3_aa: CASSLGGGETQYF; cdr3_nt: TGTGCTAGCAGCTTGGGGGGCGGAGAGACCCAGTACTTC
d_call: NA; clone_size: few; j_call: TRBJ2-1; v_call: TRBV10-3; cdr3_aa: CAIRSPGEGNEQFF; cdr3_nt: TGTGCCATCAGGAGCCCAGGGGAGGGCAATGAGCAGTTCTTC
d_call: NA; clone_size: NA; j_call: TRBJ2-7; v_call: TRBV5-6; cdr3_aa: CASSSLSDYLTYEQYF; cdr3_nt: TGTGCCAGCAGCTCACTCTCGGACTATCTAACCTACGAGCAGTACTTC
d_call: TRBD2; clone_size: NA; j_call: TRBJ2-7; v_call: TRBV4-1; cdr3_aa: CASSATMRGGSEQYF; cdr3_nt: TGCGCCAGCAGCGCGACTATGCGGGGGGGTTCCGAGCAGTACTTC
d_call: NA; clone_size: NA; j_call: TRBJ2-5; v_call: TRBV29-1; cdr3_aa: CSVVRVQETQYF; cdr3_nt: TGCAGCGTTGTTAGGGTTCAAGAGACCCAGTACTTC
d_call: NA; clone_size: NA; j_call: TRBJ2-7; v_call: TRBV11-2; cdr3_aa: CASSLTMTATRDEQYF; cdr3_nt: TGTGCCAGCAGCTTAACCATGACAGCGACCAGGGACGAGCAGTACTTC
d_call: TRBD1; clone_size: NA; j_call: TRBJ2-2; v_call: TRBV27; cdr3_aa: CASWKTGTGVTGELFF; cdr3_nt: TGTGCCAGTTGGAAGACCGGGACAGGGGTCACCGGGGAGCTGTTTTTT
d_call: NA; clone_size: NA; j_call: TRBJ1-1; v_call: TRBV9; cdr3_aa: CASSVLPQNTEAFF; cdr3_nt: TGTGCCAGCAGCGTACTACCCCAGAACACTGAAGCTTTCTTT
d_call: NA; clone_size: NA; j_call: TRBJ2-2; v_call: TRBV6-5; cdr3_aa: CASRSEEGIPGELFF; cdr3_nt: TGTGCCAGCAGGTCGGAGGAAGGGATCCCCGGGGAGCTGTTTTTT
d_call: TRBD1; clone_size: NA; j_call: TRBJ2-5; v_call: TRBV2; cdr3_aa: CASSGTGQETQYF; cdr3_nt: TGTGCCAGCAGTGGGACAGGTCAAGAGACCCAGTACTTC
d_call: NA; clone_size: NA; j_call: TRBJ2-7; v_call: TRBV2; cdr3_aa: CASSELGGRSYEQYF; cdr3_nt: TGTGCCAGCAGTGAATTGGGGGGCAGGTCCTACGAGCAGTACTTC